This T cell receptor beta chain was recovered during a study of OX40 agonist ivuxolimab in advanced cancers. On the study more broadly: Prior anti-PD-1, anti-PD-L1 or anti-CTLA-4 therapy did not bar entry, and 30% to 40% had some. Overall study findings and caveats: Both CD4+ and CD8+ T cell populations in blood had undergone clonal expansion by week 6 at 0.1 to 3.0 mg/kg. Normalized T-cell clonal expansion was also low in a subset of nonresponders.

The CDR3 sequence is 16 residues long. The germline CDR1 and CDR2 sequences are SGDLS and YYNGEE. The data were produced by immunoSEQ multiplex PCR, yet TCRdb's version contains in-frame clones alone and is incomplete. The sample includes about 70,000 clones, about 94% seen only once; the top ten take under 10%. Concerning this clone: Its antigen is still unknown. At one of its ends the junction is not consistent with the germline gene, which may arise from a read error.

The sequence came from an adult with an advanced solid tumor such as melanoma, head and neck, liver or kidney cancer. The starting material was CD4+ or CD8+ T cells sorted from blood, obtained in a trial of the OX40 agonist ivuxolimab. The chain uses TRBV9 and TRBJ2-5; a possible D gene is TRBD2 (6 bases). CDR3 in DNA: TGTGCCAGCACCGTAGGGGAGGTCGTCAGAAAAGAGACCCAGTACTTC. It encodes CASTVGEVVRKETQYF.